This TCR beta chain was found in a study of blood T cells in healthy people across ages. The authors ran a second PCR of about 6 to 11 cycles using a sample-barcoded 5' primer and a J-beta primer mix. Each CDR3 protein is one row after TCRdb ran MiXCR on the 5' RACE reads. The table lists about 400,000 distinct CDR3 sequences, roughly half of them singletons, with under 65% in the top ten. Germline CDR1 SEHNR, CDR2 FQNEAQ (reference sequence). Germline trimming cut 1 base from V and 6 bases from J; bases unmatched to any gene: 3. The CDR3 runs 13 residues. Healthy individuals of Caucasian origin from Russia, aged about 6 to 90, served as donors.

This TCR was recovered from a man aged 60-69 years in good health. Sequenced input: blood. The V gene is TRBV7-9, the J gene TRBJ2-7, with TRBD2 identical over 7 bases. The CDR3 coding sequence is TGTGCCAGCAGCTTAGGACCGGGAGGCGAGCAGTACTTC. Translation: CASSLGPGGEQYF. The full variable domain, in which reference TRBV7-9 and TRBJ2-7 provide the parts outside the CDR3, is DTGVSQNPRHKITKRGQNVTFRCDPISEHNRLYWYRQTLGQGPEFLTYFQNEAQLEKSRLLSDRFSAERPKGSFSTLEIQRTEQGDSAMYLCASSLGPGGEQYFGPGTRLTVT.